The T cell receptor (beta chain) under discussion was sequenced for a study of shared clonotypes between healthy human individuals. Points from the study as a whole: Richness estimates generally favored naive over memory subsets. Four donors held approximately 4.5% of naive CD4 clonotypes in common. The low donor count limited represented genetic and exposure-history diversity.

As to this clone: Its antigen is unknown.

The CDR3 has 17 amino acids. Trimming took 3 bases from V and 10 from J, leaving 28 bases between them. Germline CDR1 is SGHNT and CDR2 is YYREEE (reference sequence). Method: immunoSEQ multiplex PCR; TCRdb's copy keeps in-frame clones and lacks some. Among roughly 1 million clones listed, approximately 80% were seen once. Input material: memory CD4+ T cells from PBMCs. Noted subset: CD45RA-negative fraction. The rearrangement joins TRBV5-4 to TRBJ1-2; tentatively, D is TRBD1 (5 bases). The source of this sequence is a man aged 18 to 30 in good health. Some clones in this sample may be carry-over from other donors' samples. The CDR3 DNA sequence: TGTGCCAGCAGCTCCCGTCGGCTCGGGGCCATATCGATCGACTACACCTTC. As protein: CASSSRRLGAISIDYTF. Based on the CDR3 plus reference TRBV5-4 and TRBJ1-2, the full variable domain is ETGVTQSPTHLIKTRGQQVTLRCSSQSGHNTVSWYQQALGQGPQFIFQYYREEENGRGNFPPRFSGLQFPNYSSELNVNALELDDSALYLCASSSRRLGAISIDYTFGSGTRLTVV.